This T cell receptor (beta chain) is drawn from a study of blood T cells in healthy people across ages. The CDR3 spans 16 residues. The V end was cut by 2 bases, the J end by 2 bases, with 16 bases between. Germline V CDR1 and CDR2: MNHNY, SVGAGI (reference sequence). The second PCR ran about 6 to 11 cycles with a sample-barcoded 5' primer and J-beta primers. Through a template-switch adaptor with 12 random nucleotides, each cDNA molecule received a tag. TCRdb redid the calling of the 5' RACE reads with MiXCR, one entry per CDR3 protein. The sample contains 1.5 million or so distinct CDR3 sequences, approximately 38% of which appear only once.

The sequence was collected from a woman younger than 30 in good health. What was sequenced was blood. The chain links TRBV6-6 to TRBJ2-7; D may be TRBD2 (5 bases). The CDR3 protein is CASSYLGLFPAYEQYF. The CDR3 region has the DNA TGTGCCAGCAGTTACCTCGGACTTTTCCCGGCCTACGAGCAGTACTTC.